This T cell receptor beta chain was captured by sequencing in a study of sequential checkpoint blockade in melanoma. Treatment denoted: randomized to nivolumab then ipilimumab (arm A) or the reverse (arm B). The data were produced by immunoSEQ multiplex PCR, yet TCRdb's version contains in-frame clones alone and is incomplete. The table records around 15,000 clones, approximately 93% of them present only once. This clone was recorded once. V lost 3 bases and J lost 1, with 7 bases in between. The germline CDR1 and CDR2 sequences are MNHNS and SASEGT. There are 13 residues in the CDR3. The chain joins TRBV6-1 to TRBJ2-7; D not resolved. The sequenced sample was CD8+ T cells sorted from blood (inferred from file names), obtained from a patient given nivolumab and ipilimumab in sequence. This receptor was identified in a human donor with melanoma. The CDR3 loop reads CASSDWASYEQYV. As DNA, the CDR3 is TGTGCCAGCAGTGATTGGGCATCCTACGAGCAGTACGTC.